The 17 T cell receptor beta chains reported below all come from one sample, sequenced in a study of control samples from healthy donors and cancer patients. Sequencing used immunoSEQ multiplex PCR; TCRdb keeps in-frame clones, though not all of them. The profile shows roughly 120,000 clones, 70% to 90% of them singletons. Sequenced sample: PBMCs. All receptors derive from a woman aged 60 to 75 with lung cancer.

This clone appeared a single time. The chain links TRBV6-5 to TRBJ2-3; 7 nucleotides line up with TRBD1. The V gene end was trimmed by 4 bases and the J gene end by 5 bases; junction bases not matched to a gene: 12. This CDR3 is built from 16 residues. Looked up from germline, CDR1 is MNHEY and CDR2 is SVGAGI. The CDR3 here is CASSSDRVSWKDTQYF. In nucleotides, the CDR3 is TGTGCCAGCAGTTCAGACAGGGTATCGTGGAAAGATACGCAGTATTTT.

This clone has only a few counts. The V call is TRBV5-1, the J call TRBJ2-1, with D possibly being TRBD1 (7 bases). Germline CDR1 and CDR2: SGHRS and YFSETQ. The CDR3 sequence is 20 residues long. V gave up 4 bases and J gave up 0 bases, with 26 bases separating them. CDR3 DNA: TGCGCCAGCAGCCCTCAGGGGGGCGGGGTACAGACTCGCTCCTACAATGAGCAGTTCTTC. Translating gives CASSPQGGGVQTRSYNEQFF.

This clone was counted a single time. The chain has TRBV4-1 and TRBJ1-6, with 10 bases lining up with TRBD1. This CDR3 has 17 residues. Germline loops: CDR1 MGHRA, CDR2 YSYEKL. V lost 1 base, J lost 12 bases, and 12 bases stayed unmatched. CDR3 region: CASSQAEDRGARGPLHF. The DNA for the CDR3 is TGCGCCAGCAGCCAAGCCGAGGACAGGGGGGCGAGGGGACCCCTCCACTTT.

The chain employs TRBV4-1 and TRBJ2-1; D remains ambiguous. CDR3 length: 13 amino acids. Per germline, CDR1 MGHRA and CDR2 YSYEKL. Trimming removed 2 bases at V and 6 bases at J, with 8 bases between. The CDR3 sequence is CASSQLSGNEQFF. CDR3 nucleotide sequence: TGCGCCAGCAGCCAACTATCGGGCAATGAGCAGTTCTTC.

V gene TRBV2 combines with J gene TRBJ1-2; 7 bases are shared with TRBD1. Germline V gene lookup returns CDR1 SNHLY and CDR2 FYNNEI. CDR3 size: 13 residues. V shed 6 bases, J shed 3 bases, and the junction held 4 bases outside the gene matches. CDR3: CASSLGTDYGYTF. CDR3 DNA: TGTGCCAGCAGCCTCGGGACAGACTATGGCTACACCTTC. Supplemented by reference TRBV2 and TRBJ1-2, the full variable domain reads EPEVTQTPSHQVTQMGQEVILRCVPISNHLYFYWYRQILGQKVEFLVSFYNNEISEKSEIFDDQFSVERPDGSNFTLKIRSTKLEDSAMYFCASSLGTDYGYTFGSGTRLTVV.

J is TRBJ1-5 and V is TRBV5-4; the match to TRBD1 covers 7 bases. There are 14 residues in the CDR3. Germline CDR1 reads SGHNT; CDR2 reads YYREEE (reference sequence). The J segment lost 4 bases and the V segment lost 0 bases, leaving 1 base of the junction unmatched. For the CDR3, the DNA is TGTGCCAGCAGCTTGGCAGGGGGGAATCAGCCCCAGCATTTT. Translated: CASSLAGGNQPQHF.

This clone was found a few times. The rearrangement joins TRBV7-8 to TRBJ1-1; the D gene is possibly TRBD1 (5 bases). The CDR3 has 14 residues. The V end lost 5 bases, the J end lost 3 bases, and 13 bases lay between the germline ends. In germline, CDR1 is SGHVS, CDR2 FQNEAQ. CDR3 loop: CASSRGMGDTEAFF. For the CDR3, the DNA is TGTGCCAGCAGCCGTGGGATGGGGGACACTGAAGCTTTCTTT.

This clone was seen only a few times. The CDR3 nucleotides read TGCAGTGCTAGTTCAGCGGGCAATGAGCAGTTCTTC. Protein product: CSASSAGNEQFF. V gene TRBV20-1 combines with J gene TRBJ2-1, with D possibly TRBD2 on 6 matching bases. V lost 3 bases, J lost 6 bases, and 9 bases lay in between. Germline V gives CDR1 DFQATT, CDR2 SNEGSKA (reference sequence). There are 12 residues in the CDR3.

This chain joins TRBV6-1 and TRBJ2-1, with a weak D call TRBD1 (6 bases). Germline V gene lookup returns CDR1 MNHNS and CDR2 SASEGT. The CDR3 runs to 16 residues. Trimming shortened V by 4 bases and J by 5 bases, and 18 bases separated the two germline ends. The CDR3 here is CASSVWSQGMNNEQFF. CDR3 bases: TGTGCCAGCAGTGTTTGGAGTCAGGGGATGAACAATGAGCAGTTCTTC.

The CDR3 DNA follows: TGTGCCAGCCGGAGGTCGAGTACAGGGTTTGCCAACTATGGCTACACCTTC. It codes for CASRRSSTGFANYGYTF. V gene TRBV19 combines with J gene TRBJ1-2; D possibly corresponds to TRBD1 (6 bases). From germline, CDR1 is LNHDA and CDR2 SQIVND (reference sequence). Trimming shortened V by 9 bases and J by 2 bases, and 25 bases separated the two germline ends. The CDR3 length is 17 residues.

On this clone: The sample contains more than one DNA sequence encoding this CDR3. V usage is TRBV5-1 and J usage is TRBJ1-4, with D perhaps TRBD1 (5 bases). The CDR3 is 14 residues long. Deletions cut 0 bases from V and 4 bases from J, with 7 bases between. The germline CDR1 and CDR2 sequences are SGHRS and YFSETQ. CDR3 nucleotides: TGCGCCAGCAGCTTGGCAGGGCTTAATGAAAAACTGTTTTTT. This translates into CASSLAGLNEKLFF.

V usage is TRBV3-1 (or the pseudogene TRBV3-2) and J usage is TRBJ2-7; D perhaps matches TRBD1 (6 bases). The CDR3 loop spans 14 amino acids. Trimming took 4 bases from V and 5 from J, leaving 15 bases between them. Germline CDR1 LGHDT, CDR2 YNNKEL (reference sequence). The CDR3 is CASSLGAPRDEQYF. CDR3 DNA sequence: TGTGCCAGCAGCCTGGGGGCTCCCCGGGACGAGCAGTACTTC.

CDR3: CASSLSRGVGRNQPQHF. In DNA form, the CDR3 reads TGTGCCAGCAGTTTATCAAGGGGGGTCGGCCGCAATCAGCCCCAGCATTTT. The rearrangement joins TRBV27 to TRBJ1-5; D is possibly TRBD1 (6 bases). The CDR3 is 17 residues long. Trimming left V 0 bases short and J 2 bases short, with 14 bases between. Per the germline V gene, CDR1 is MNHEY and CDR2 is SMNVEV (reference sequence).

This chain links TRBV10-2 with TRBJ2-1; 7 bases map to TRBD2. V shed 7 bases, J shed 9 bases, and the junction held 18 bases outside the gene matches. CDR3 length equals 16 residues. The germline V gene encodes CDR1 WSHSY and CDR2 SAAADI. The CDR3 reads CASITRMGGDPGEQFF. In nucleotides, the CDR3 is TGCGCCAGCATTACTAGGATGGGGGGGGACCCAGGTGAGCAGTTCTTC.

This clone was picked up a small number of times. The V gene is TRBV15, the J gene TRBJ1-6; D unresolved. The germline V gene has CDR1 LNHNV and CDR2 YYDKDF (reference sequence). V was shortened by 0 bases and J by 5 bases, with 8 bases between the two germline ends. The CDR3 loop spans 15 amino acids. The CDR3 spells CATSRDMDHNSPLHF. CDR3 coding DNA: TGTGCCACCAGCAGAGATATGGACCATAATTCACCCCTCCACTTT. The full variable domain, completed using reference TRBV15 and TRBJ1-6, is DAMVIQNPRYQVTQFGKPVTLSCSQTLNHNVMYWYQQKSSQAPKLLFHYYDKDFNNEADTPDNFQSRRPNTSFCFLDIRSPGLGDTAMYLCATSRDMDHNSPLHFGNGTRLTVT.

The rearrangement uses TRBV3-1 (or the pseudogene TRBV3-2) and TRBJ2-1; tentative D call: TRBD1 (5 bases). V was clipped by 4 bases and J by 9 bases, with 10 bases between them. The CDR3 consists of 12 residues. Germline CDR1 LGHDT, CDR2 YNNKEL (reference sequence). The CDR3 is CASSPGYGEQFF. CDR3 nucleotide sequence: TGTGCCAGCAGCCCAGGGTACGGTGAGCAGTTCTTC.

This sequence joins TRBV11-3 and TRBJ2-2; D could derive from TRBD1 or TRBD2 (5 bases each). V lost 4 bases and J lost 4, with 10 bases in between. CDR3 length: 14 amino acids. Germline CDR1 and CDR2: SGHNT and YENEEA. CDR3 DNA sequence: TGTGCCAGCAGCTATGGGACCCCCACCGGGGAGCTGTTTTTT. Its protein product is CASSYGTPTGELFF.